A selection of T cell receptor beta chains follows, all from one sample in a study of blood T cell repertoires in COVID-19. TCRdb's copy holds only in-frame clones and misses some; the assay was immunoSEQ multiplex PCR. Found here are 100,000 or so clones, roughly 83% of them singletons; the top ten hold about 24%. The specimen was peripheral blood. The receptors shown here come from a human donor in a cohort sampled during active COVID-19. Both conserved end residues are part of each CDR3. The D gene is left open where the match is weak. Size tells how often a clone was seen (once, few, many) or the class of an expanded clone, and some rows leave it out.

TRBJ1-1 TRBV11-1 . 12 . TGTGCCAGCAGCCCCTCCACGGACAAAGGTTTCTTT CASSPSTDKGFF
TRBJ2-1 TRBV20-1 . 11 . TGCAGTGCTAGCCCCACAAATGAGCAGTTCTTC CSASPTNEQFF
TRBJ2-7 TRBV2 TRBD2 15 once TGTGCCAGCAGGCCCGGACTAGCGGGAGTAGTCGAGCAGTACTTC CASRPGLAGVVEQYF
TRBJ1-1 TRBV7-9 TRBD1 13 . TGTGCCAGCAGCCGCGGGACAGGAGCAGAAGCTTTCTTT CASSRGTGAEAFF
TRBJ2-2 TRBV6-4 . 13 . TGTGCCAGCACGGGAGAAATGGGCGGGGAGCTGTTTTTT CASTGEMGGELFF
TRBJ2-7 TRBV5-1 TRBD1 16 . TGCGCCAGCAGCTTGGTAACGACAGGGGGCGGCTACGAGCAGTACTTC CASSLVTTGGGYEQYF
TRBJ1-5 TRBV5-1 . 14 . TGCGCCAGCAGCTTGGAGGGCGGGGATCAGCCCCAGCATTTT CASSLEGGDQPQHF
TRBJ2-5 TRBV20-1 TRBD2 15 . TGCAGTGCTAGTTCCTCTACTAGCGTCGTGGAGACCCAGTACTTC CSASSSTSVVETQYF
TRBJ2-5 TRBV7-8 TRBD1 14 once TGTGCCAGCAGCGACAGGGGGCGCCGGGAGACCCAGTACTTC CASSDRGRRETQYF
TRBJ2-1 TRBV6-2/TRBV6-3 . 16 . TGTGCCAGCAGTTACTGGCTCGGGGGCTCCTACAATGAGCAGTTCTTC CASSYWLGGSYNEQFF
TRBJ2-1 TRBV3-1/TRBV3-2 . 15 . TGTGCCAGCAGCCAGTGGGGAGCAGACTACAATGAGCAGTTCTTC CASSQWGADYNEQFF
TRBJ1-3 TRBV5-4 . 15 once TGTGCCAGCAGCTCCAACAGGGTGAGCGGAAACACCATATATTTT CASSSNRVSGNTIYF
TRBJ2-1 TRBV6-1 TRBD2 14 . TGTGCCAGCAGAACGACGGGACTAAACAATGAGCAGTTCTTC CASRTTGLNNEQFF
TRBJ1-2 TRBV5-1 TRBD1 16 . TGCGCCAGCAGCCCCGGACAGGGTCTTTTGATTGGTGGCTACACCTTC CASSPGQGLLIGGYTF
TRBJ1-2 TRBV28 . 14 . TGTGCCAGCAGTTTCCCAGGGTTCGGCTATGGCTACACCTTC CASSFPGFGYGYTF
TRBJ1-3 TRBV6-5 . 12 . TGTGCCAGCGGGCAGTTGGGAAACACCATATATTTT CASGQLGNTIYF
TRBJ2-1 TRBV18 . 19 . TGTGCCAGCTCACCACCCCCCTGGGACGGAGGGTTCTGGCAAAATGAGCAGTTCTTC CASSPPPWDGGFWQNEQFF
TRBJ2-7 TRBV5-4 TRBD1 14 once TGTGCCAGCAGTAGGGACAGGGAGAGCTACGAGCAGTACTTC CASSRDRESYEQYF
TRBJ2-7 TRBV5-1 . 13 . TGCGCCAGCAGCTTGGGACAGTTTGTGGAGCAGTACTTC CASSLGQFVEQYF
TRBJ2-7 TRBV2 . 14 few TGTGCCAGCAGGCTGGGACAAAGCTCCTACGAGCAGTACTTC CASRLGQSSYEQYF
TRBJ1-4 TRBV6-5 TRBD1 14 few TGTGCCAGCACTCCGGGACAGAAGTATGAAAAACTGTTTTTT CASTPGQKYEKLFF
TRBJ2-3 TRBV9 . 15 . TGTGCCAGCAGCGTCTACGGAGGGCCGGCAGATACGCAGTATTTT CASSVYGGPADTQYF
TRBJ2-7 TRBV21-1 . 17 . TGTGCCAGCAACCACCTGGTAGTACAACCGAGGAGCCACGAGCAGTACTTC CASNHLVVQPRSHEQYF
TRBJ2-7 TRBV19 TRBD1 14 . TGTGCCAGTAGTGACCCGGGACAGCACCACGAGCAGTACTTC CASSDPGQHHEQYF
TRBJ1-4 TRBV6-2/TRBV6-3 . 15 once TGTGCCAGCAGCCGAATCCGATCGGGTAATGAAAAACTGTTTTTT CASSRIRSGNEKLFF
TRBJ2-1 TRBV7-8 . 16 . TGTGCCAGCAGCTCGAAACGGGTGCCCTCCTACAATGAGCAGTTCTTC CASSSKRVPSYNEQFF
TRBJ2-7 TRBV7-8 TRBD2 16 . TGTGCCAGCAGTCGAGGGTCCAGCGGGGGGACCTACGAGCAGTACTTC CASSRGSSGGTYEQYF
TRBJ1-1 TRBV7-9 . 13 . TGTGCCAGCAGCTTCGCGGGGGGGACTGAAGCTTTCTTT CASSFAGGTEAFF
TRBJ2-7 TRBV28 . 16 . TGTGCCAGCAGTCCCGTAAGGGGGTCGGGGACCTACGAGCAGTACTTC CASSPVRGSGTYEQYF
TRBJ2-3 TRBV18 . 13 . TGTGCCAGCTCACCCGGGTACGGGGATACGCAGTATTTT CASSPGYGDTQYF
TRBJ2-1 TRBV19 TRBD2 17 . TGTGCCAGCGGGAGGGTCGCTAGCTCGGCGGGGCTTAATGAGCAGTTCTTC CASGRVASSAGLNEQFF
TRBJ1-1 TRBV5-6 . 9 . TGTGCCAGCAGGTCAGAAGCTTTCTTT CASRSEAFF
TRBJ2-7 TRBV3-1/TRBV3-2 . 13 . TGTGCCAGCAGCCAAGATAGAGATTACGAGCAGTACTTC CASSQDRDYEQYF
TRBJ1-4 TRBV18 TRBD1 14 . TGTGCCAGCTCACCACTACAGGGGGGTCAAAAACTGTTTTTT CASSPLQGGQKLFF
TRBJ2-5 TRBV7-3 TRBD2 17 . TGTGCCAGCAGCTTAGGTGCTAGCGGGAGTGGCCAAGAGACCCAGTACTTC CASSLGASGSGQETQYF
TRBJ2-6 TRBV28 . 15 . TGTGCCAGCAGCCTTCCCAGGGCTGGGGCCAACGTCCTGACTTTC CASSLPRAGANVLTF
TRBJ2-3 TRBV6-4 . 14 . TGTGCCAGCAGTTCTTTGCCCGGCGGGGATACGCAGTATTTT CASSSLPGGDTQYF
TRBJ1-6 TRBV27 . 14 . TGTGCCAGCAGTTTCATTACGACAAATTCACCCCTCCACTTT CASSFITTNSPLHF
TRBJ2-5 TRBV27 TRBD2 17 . TGTGCCAGCAGTTTATCGTTGGCTAGCGGGAGCTCAGAGACCCAGTACTTC CASSLSLASGSSETQYF
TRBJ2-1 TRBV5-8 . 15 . TGTGCCAGCAGCTACCAGGGGAGCTCCTACAATGAGCAGTTCTTC CASSYQGSSYNEQFF
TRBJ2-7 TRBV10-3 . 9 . TGTGCCACAGGAAACAAGCAGTACTTC CATGNKQYF